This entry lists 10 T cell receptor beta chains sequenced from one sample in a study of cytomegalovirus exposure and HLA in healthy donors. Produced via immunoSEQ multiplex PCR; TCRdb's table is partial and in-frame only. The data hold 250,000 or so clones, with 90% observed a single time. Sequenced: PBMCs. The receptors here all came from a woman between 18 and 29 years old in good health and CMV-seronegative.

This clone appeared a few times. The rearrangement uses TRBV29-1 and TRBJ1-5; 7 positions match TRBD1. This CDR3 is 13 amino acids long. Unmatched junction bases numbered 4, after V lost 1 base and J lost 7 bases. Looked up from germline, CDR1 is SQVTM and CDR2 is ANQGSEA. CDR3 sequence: CSVEGTGDQPQHF. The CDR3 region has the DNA TGCAGCGTTGAAGGGACAGGAGACCAGCCCCAGCATTTT.

CDR3 bases: TGTGCCAGCAGTTCCGGGACTAATAATTCACCCCTCCACTTT. Amino acids: CASSSGTNNSPLHF. V and J are TRBV6-6 and TRBJ1-6; perhaps TRBD1 as D (5 bases). The germline V gene has CDR1 MNHNY and CDR2 SVGAGI (reference sequence). The CDR3 is 14 residues long. The germline V and J ends were trimmed by 4 bases and 5 bases, with 9 bases remaining between them.

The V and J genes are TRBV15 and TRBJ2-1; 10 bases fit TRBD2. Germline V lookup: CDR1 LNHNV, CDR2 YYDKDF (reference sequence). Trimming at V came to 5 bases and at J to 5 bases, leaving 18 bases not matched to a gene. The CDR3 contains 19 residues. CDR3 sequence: CATSVEPLVVAGGNNEQFF. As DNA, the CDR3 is TGTGCCACCAGCGTCGAGCCCCTTGTCGTAGCGGGGGGTAACAATGAGCAGTTCTTC.

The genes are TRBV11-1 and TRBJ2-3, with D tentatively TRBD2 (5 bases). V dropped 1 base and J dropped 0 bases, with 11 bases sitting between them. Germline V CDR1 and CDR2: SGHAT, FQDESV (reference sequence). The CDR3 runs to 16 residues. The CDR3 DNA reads TGTGCCAGCAGCTTAGATCGGGGATCTAGCACAGATACGCAGTATTTT. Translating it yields CASSLDRGSSTDTQYF.

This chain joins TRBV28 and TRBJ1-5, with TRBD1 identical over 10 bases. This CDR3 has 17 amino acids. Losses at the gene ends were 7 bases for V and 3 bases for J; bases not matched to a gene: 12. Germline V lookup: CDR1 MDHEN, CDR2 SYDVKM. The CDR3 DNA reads TGTGCCAGCACCGAATACCTGGGACAGGGGTACAATCAGCCCCAGCATTTT. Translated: CASTEYLGQGYNQPQHF. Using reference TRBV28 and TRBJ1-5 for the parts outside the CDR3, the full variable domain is DVKVTQSSRYLVKRTGEKVFLECVQDMDHENMFWYRQDPGLGLRLIYFSYDVKMKEKGDIPEGYSVSREKKERFSLILESASTNQTSMYLCASTEYLGQGYNQPQHFGDGTRLSIL.

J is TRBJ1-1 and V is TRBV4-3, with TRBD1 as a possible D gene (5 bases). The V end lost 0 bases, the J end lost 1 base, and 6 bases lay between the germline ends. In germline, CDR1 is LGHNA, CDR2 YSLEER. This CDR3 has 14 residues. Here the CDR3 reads CASSQETENTEAFF. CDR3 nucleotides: TGCGCCAGCAGCCAAGAGACAGAGAACACTGAAGCTTTCTTT.

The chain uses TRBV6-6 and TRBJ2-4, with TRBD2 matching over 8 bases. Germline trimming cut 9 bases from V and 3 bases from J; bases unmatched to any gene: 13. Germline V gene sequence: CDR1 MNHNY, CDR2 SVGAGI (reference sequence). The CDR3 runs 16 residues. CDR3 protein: CASQDGGEDVKNIQYF. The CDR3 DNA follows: TGTGCCAGTCAAGACGGGGGGGAGGATGTCAAAAACATTCAGTACTTC.

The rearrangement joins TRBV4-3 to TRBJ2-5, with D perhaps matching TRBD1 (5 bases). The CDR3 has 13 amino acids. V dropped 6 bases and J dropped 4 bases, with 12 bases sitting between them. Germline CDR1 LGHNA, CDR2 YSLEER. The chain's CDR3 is CASSIRAGETQYF. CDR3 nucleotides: TGCGCCAGCAGTATCAGGGCTGGAGAGACCCAGTACTTC.

The CDR3 bases are TGTGCCAGCACCGTCGACAGGGGGCAAGGCGAGCAGTACTTC. Its protein product is CASTVDRGQGEQYF. The chain combines TRBV28 with TRBJ2-7; TRBD1 aligns across 10 bases. Germline trimming cut 7 bases from V and 6 bases from J; bases unmatched to any gene: 9. Germline values: CDR1 MDHEN, CDR2 SYDVKM. The CDR3 has 14 amino acids. The variable domain in full, completed from reference TRBV28 and TRBJ2-7, reads DVKVTQSSRYLVKRTGEKVFLECVQDMDHENMFWYRQDPGLGLRLIYFSYDVKMKEKGDIPEGYSVSREKKERFSLILESASTNQTSMYLCASTVDRGQGEQYFGPGTRLTVT.

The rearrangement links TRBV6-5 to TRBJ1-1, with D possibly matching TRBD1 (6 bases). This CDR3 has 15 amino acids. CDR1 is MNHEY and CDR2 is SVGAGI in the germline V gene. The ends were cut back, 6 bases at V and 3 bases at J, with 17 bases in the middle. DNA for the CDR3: TGTGCCAGCAGCTCCAGGGGCAGGTCGTACACTGAAGCTTTCTTT. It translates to CASSSRGRSYTEAFF.